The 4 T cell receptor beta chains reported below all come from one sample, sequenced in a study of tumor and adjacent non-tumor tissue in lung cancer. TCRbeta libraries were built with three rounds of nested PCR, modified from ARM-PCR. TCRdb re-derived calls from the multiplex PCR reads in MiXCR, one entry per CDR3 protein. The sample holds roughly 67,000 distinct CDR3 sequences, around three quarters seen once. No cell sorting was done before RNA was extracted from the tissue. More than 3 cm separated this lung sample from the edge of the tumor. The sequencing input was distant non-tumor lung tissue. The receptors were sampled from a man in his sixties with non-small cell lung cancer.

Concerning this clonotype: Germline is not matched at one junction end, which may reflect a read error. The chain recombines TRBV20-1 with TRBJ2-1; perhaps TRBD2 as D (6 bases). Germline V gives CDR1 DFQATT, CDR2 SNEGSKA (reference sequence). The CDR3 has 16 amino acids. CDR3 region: CSASTPARHPNAGQLF. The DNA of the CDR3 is TGCAGTGCTAGCACCCCCGCGAGACATCCTAATGCGGGGCAGCTCTTC.

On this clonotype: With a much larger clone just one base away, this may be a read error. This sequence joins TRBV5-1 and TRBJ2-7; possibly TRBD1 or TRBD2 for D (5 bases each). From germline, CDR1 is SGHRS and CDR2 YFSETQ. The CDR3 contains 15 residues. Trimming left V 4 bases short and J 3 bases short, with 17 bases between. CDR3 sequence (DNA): TGCGCCAGCAGCGTAGGAAACCAGGGAGACTACGAGCAGTACTTC. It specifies CASSVGNQGDYEQYF.

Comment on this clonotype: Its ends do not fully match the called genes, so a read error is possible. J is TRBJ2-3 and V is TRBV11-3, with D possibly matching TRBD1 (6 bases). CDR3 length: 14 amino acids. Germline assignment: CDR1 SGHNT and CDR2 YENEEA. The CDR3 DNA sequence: TGTGCCTGCAGCCACAGGGATGTCACAGATACGCAGAGTTTT. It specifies CACSHRDVTDTQSF.

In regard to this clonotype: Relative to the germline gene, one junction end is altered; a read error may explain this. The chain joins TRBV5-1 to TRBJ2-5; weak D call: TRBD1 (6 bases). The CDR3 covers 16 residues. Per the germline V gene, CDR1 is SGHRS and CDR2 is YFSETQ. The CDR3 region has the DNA TGCGCCAGCAGCTTGGGACCGGCAGGGGACCAAGAGACCCAAAACTTC. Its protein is CASSLGPAGDQETQNF.